This T cell receptor beta chain is from a study of post-analysis software for immune sequencing data. At the level of the study: Progressive-relapsing, secondary progressive and relapsing-remitting multiple sclerosis were among the disease courses included. Study-wide findings and caveats: Relative to controls, patients had about 5 TRBV segments at higher frequency, with TRBV5-6, TRBV5-1 and TRBV20-1 among these. Significantly lower normalized Chao1 diversity was found in patients with multiple sclerosis relative to controls. Strong co-clustering by F measure was evident for samples that had been prepared in the same batch.

Libraries were made from TCR beta cDNA, and they carried unique molecular identifiers. T cells numbering about 0.9 to 10 million yielded cDNA molecules that totaled some 500,000. TCRdb fed the PCR reads into MiXCR, producing one record per CDR3 protein. The sample lists 650,000 to 850,000 distinct CDR3 sequences, approximately 53% occurring once. Concerning this clonotype: What it binds is not known.

Germline trimming cut 4 bases from V and 5 bases from J; bases unmatched to any gene: 4. The CDR3 length is 16 residues. V gene TRBV12-3 or TRBV12-4 combines with J gene TRBJ2-1, with TRBD2 matching 14 bases. Sequencing was performed on blood. The sequence was collected from a girl aged 5 to 17 with multiple sclerosis. CDR3 nucleotide sequence: TGTGCCAGCAGTTCGCGGACTAGCGGGGGGAACAATGAGCAGTTCTTC. Residues: CASSSRTSGGNNEQFF.